This T cell receptor beta chain was captured in a study of OX40 agonist ivuxolimab in advanced cancers. General notes on the study: Ivuxolimab was a fully human IgG2 agonistic monoclonal antibody targeting the costimulatory receptor OX40 (CD134). Among the roughly 50 dose-escalation patients, some 19 had hepatocellular carcinoma, 15 or so melanoma, 9 renal cell carcinoma and 9 head and neck cancer. The paper reports the monotherapy dose-escalation portion (N ≈ 50 patients) of the phase I ivuxolimab trial. A male proportion of approximately 83% and a mean age of approximately 58 years, ranging from about 20 to 79, were recorded for the dose-escalation cohort. Three dose-escalation patients achieved partial responses, one with hepatocellular carcinoma and two with cutaneous melanoma. Prior anti-PD-1, anti-PD-L1 or anti-CTLA-4 therapy was permitted, and checkpoint inhibitors had been received by around 39% of dose-escalation patients. The purpose of peripheral TCRbeta sequencing was to test whether ivuxolimab changed TCR sequence diversity and led to clonal T-cell expansion. Intravenous ivuxolimab was administered to patients every 2 weeks at six dose levels: 0.01, 0.1, 0.3, 1.5, 3 and 10 mg/kg.

Worth noting for this clone: Its antigen specificity is not known. No clone much larger than this one lies a single base away; base qualities are absent.

Genomic DNA was extracted from sorted cells for sequencing of the TCRbeta CDR3 region. The immunoSEQ Assay was used for sequencing of TCRbeta CDR3 regions. This immuneACCESS table, as held by TCRdb, lists in-frame sequences with V and J called but not all clones. Of the missing ones, under half trace to an unresolved V gene in checked studies; the others have no known cause. The table for this sample lists roughly 58,000 clones; around 85% of them were counted only once. The ten largest clones capture 2.8% of the sample. Deletion took 3 bases off V and 7 bases off J, with a span of 3 bases between the germline ends. The germline V gene gives CDR1 as MDHEN and CDR2 as SYDVKM. Measured from the cysteine to the phenylalanine, the CDR3 is 11 residues long. Solely the CDR3 DNA is kept, with 33 bases framed from the first base. The trial excluded patients who had a history of autoimmune disease or were on systemic immunosuppression. Peripheral blood for TCR sequencing was collected from all dose cohorts at baseline, on cycle 4 day 1, and on cycle 7 day 1. The samples were drawn from a first-in-human, open-label, multicenter phase I dose-escalation trial of ivuxolimab. Adults with locally advanced or metastatic melanoma, renal cell carcinoma, hepatocellular carcinoma or head and neck squamous cell carcinoma were enrolled in the trial. Before TCR sequencing, CD4+ T cells and CD8+ T cells from peripheral blood were sorted into separate populations.

Summary of the overall study and its limitations: After ivuxolimab, expanded clones were on average more numerous among CD8+ T cells than among CD4+ T cells. Low levels of normalized T-cell clonal expansion were also seen in some nonresponding patients. At doses of 0.1 to 3.0 mg/kg, clonal expansion of both CD4+ and CD8+ T cells in blood was seen between baseline and week 6. Which antigens the clonally expanded peripheral T cells were specific for was not determined. In partial responders in the 0.1-3.0 mg/kg groups, normalized peripheral clonal expansion was found to be among the lowest, especially among CD8+ T cells.

The rearranged chain carries TRBV28 and TRBJ2-2; the D gene cannot be named for sure. The specimen was CD4+ or CD8+ T cells sorted from blood, collected in a trial of the OX40 agonist ivuxolimab. The TCR originated in an adult with an advanced solid tumor such as melanoma, head and neck, liver or kidney cancer. The CDR3 region reads CASSFFGELFF. The sequenced DNA: TGTGCCAGCAGTTTTTTCGGGGAGCTGTTTTTT.